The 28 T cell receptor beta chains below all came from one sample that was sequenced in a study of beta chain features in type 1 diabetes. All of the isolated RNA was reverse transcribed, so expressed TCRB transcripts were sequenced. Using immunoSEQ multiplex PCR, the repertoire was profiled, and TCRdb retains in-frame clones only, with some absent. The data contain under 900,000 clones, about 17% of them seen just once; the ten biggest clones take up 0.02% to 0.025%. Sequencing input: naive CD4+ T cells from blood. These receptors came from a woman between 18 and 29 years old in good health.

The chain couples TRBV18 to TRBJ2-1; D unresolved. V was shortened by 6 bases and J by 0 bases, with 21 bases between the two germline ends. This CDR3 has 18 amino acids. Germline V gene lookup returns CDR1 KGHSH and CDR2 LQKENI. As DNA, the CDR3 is TGTGCCAGCTCGCACCACCCCGTCCCCTCGTCCTCCTACAATGAGCAGTTCTTC. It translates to CASSHHPVPSSSYNEQFF.

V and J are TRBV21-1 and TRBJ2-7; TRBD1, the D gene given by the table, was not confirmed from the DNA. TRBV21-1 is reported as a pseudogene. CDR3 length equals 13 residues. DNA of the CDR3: TGTGCCAGCAGCAAAGATCCAGTATGTGAGCAGTACTTC. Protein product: CASSKDPVCEQYF.

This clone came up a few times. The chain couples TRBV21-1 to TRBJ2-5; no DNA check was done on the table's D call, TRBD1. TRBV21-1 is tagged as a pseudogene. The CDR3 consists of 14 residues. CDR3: CASSKYRQGETQYF. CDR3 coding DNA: TGTGCCAGCAGCAAATACCGCCAGGGGGAGACCCAGTACTTC.

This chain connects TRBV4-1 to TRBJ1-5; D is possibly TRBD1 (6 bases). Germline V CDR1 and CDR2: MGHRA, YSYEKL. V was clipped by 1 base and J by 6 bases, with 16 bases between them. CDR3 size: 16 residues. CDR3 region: CASSQVASGGGQPQHF. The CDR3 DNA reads TGCGCCAGCAGCCAAGTCGCTTCGGGGGGCGGTCAGCCCCAGCATTTT.

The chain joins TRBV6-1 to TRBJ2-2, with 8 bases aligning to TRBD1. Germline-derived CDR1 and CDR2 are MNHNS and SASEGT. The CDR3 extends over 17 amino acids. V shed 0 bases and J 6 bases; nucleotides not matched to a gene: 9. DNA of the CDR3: TGTGCCAGCAGTGAAGCTCCACCCGGACAGGGTGCCGGGGAGCTGTTTTTT. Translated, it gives CASSEAPPGQGAGELFF.

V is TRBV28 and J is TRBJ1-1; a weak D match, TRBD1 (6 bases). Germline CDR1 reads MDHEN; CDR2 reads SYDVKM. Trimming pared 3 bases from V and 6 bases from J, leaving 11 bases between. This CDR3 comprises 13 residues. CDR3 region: CASSFRGGAEAFF. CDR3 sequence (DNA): TGTGCCAGCAGTTTCAGGGGTGGAGCTGAAGCTTTCTTT.

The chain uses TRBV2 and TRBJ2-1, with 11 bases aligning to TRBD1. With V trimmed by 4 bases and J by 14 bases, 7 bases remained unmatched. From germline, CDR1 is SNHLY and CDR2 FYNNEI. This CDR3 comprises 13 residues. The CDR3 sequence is CASSGRTGGEEFF. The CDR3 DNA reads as TGTGCCAGCAGTGGGAGGACAGGGGGCGAGGAGTTCTTC. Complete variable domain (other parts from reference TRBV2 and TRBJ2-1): EPEVTQTPSHQVTQMGQEVILRCVPISNHLYFYWYRQILGQKVEFLVSFYNNEISEKSEIFDDQFSVERPDGSNFTLKIRSTKLEDSAMYFCASSGRTGGEEFFGPGTRLTVL.

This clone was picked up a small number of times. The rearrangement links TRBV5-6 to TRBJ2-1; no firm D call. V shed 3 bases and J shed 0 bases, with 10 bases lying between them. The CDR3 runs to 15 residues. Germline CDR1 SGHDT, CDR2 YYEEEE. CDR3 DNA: TGTGCCAGCAGCTCCTCAGGTAGCTCCTACAATGAGCAGTTCTTC. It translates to CASSSSGSSYNEQFF.

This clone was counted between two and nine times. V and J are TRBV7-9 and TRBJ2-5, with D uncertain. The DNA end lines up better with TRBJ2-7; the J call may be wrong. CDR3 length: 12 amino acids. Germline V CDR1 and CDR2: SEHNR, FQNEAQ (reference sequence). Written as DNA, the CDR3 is TGTGCCAGCAGCTTATGGCCCTACGAGCAGTACTTC. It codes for CASSLWPYEQYF.

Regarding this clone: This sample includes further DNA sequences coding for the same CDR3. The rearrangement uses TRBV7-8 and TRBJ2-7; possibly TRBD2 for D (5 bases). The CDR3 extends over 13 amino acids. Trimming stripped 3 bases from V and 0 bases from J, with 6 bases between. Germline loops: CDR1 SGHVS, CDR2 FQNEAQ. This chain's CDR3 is CASSFSGSYEQYF. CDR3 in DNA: TGTGCCAGCAGCTTCAGCGGCTCCTACGAGCAGTACTTC. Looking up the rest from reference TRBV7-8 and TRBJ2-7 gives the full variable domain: GAGVSQSPRYKVAKRGQDVALRCDPISGHVSLFWYQQALGQGPEFLTYFQNEAQLDKSGLPSDRFFAERPEGSVSTLKIQRTQQEDSAVYLCASSFSGSYEQYFGPGTRLTVT.

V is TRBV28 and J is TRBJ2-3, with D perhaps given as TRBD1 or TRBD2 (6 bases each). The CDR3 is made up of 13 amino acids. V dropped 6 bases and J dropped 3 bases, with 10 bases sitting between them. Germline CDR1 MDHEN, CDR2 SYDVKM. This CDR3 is CASRWGATDTQYF. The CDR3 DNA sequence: TGTGCCAGCAGGTGGGGGGCGACAGATACGCAGTATTTT.

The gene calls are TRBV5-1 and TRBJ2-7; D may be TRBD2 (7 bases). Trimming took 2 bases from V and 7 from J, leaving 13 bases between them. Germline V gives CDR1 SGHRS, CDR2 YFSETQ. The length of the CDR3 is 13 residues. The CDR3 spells CASSFGGLEEQYF. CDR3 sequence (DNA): TGCGCCAGCAGCTTCGGGGGGCTGGAGGAGCAGTACTTC.

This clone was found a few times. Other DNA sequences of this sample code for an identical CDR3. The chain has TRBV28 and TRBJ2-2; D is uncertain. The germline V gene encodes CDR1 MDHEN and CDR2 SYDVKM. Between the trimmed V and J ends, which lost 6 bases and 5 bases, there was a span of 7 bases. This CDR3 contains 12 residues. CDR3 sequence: CASSLGTGELFF. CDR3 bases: TGTGCCAGCAGCCTCGGAACCGGGGAGCTGTTTTTT. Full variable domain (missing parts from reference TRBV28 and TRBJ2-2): DVKVTQSSRYLVKRTGEKVFLECVQDMDHENMFWYRQDPGLGLRLIYFSYDVKMKEKGDIPEGYSVSREKKERFSLILESASTNQTSMYLCASSLGTGELFFGEGSRLTVL.

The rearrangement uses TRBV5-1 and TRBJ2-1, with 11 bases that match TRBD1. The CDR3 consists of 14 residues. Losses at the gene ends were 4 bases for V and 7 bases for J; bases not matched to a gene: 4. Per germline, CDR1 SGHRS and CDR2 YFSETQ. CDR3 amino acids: CASSRDRGENEQFF. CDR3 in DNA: TGCGCCAGCAGCCGGGACAGGGGGGAGAATGAGCAGTTCTTC.

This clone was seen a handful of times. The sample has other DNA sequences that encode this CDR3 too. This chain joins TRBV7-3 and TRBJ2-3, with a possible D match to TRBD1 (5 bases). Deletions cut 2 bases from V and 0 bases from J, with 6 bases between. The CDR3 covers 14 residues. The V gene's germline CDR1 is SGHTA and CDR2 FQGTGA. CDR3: CASSLDRSTDTQYF. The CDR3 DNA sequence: TGTGCCAGCAGCTTAGACAGAAGCACAGATACGCAGTATTTT. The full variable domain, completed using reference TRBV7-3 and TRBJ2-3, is GAGVSQTPSNKVTEKGKYVELRCDPISGHTALYWYRQSLGQGPEFLIYFQGTGAADDSGLPNDRFFAVRPEGSVSTLKIQRTERGDSAVYLCASSLDRSTDTQYFGPGTRLTVL.

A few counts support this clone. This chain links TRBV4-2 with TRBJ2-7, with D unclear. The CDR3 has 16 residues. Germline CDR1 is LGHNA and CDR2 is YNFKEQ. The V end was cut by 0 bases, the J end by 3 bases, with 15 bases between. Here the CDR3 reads CASSQDLRTLFYEQYF. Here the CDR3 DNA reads TGTGCCAGCAGCCAAGACCTGAGGACCCTCTTCTACGAGCAGTACTTC.

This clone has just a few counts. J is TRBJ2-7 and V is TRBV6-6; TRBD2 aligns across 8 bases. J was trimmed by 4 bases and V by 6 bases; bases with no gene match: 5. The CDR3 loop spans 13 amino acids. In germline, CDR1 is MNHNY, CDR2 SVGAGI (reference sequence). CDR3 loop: CASSLAGRYEQYF. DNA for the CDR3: TGTGCCAGCAGCTTAGCGGGAAGGTACGAGCAGTACTTC.

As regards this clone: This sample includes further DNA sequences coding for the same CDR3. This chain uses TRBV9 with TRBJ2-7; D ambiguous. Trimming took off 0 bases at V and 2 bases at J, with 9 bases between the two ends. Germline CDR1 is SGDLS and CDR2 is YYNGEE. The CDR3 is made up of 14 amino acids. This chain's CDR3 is CASSVDMGPYEQYF. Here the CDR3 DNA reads TGTGCCAGCAGCGTAGATATGGGCCCCTACGAGCAGTACTTC.

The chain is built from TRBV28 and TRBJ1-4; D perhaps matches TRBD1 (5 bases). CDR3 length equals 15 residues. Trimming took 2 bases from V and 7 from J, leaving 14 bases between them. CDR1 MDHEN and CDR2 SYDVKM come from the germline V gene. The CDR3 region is CASSLRRQHGEKLFF. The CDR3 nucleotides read TGTGCCAGCAGTTTACGACGACAGCACGGTGAAAAACTGTTTTTT.

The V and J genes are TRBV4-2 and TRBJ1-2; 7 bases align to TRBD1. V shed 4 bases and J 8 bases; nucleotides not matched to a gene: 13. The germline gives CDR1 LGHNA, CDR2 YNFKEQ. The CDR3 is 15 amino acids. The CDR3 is CASSPELGQVLGYTF. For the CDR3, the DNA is TGTGCCAGCAGCCCTGAACTAGGACAGGTCTTGGGCTACACCTTC.

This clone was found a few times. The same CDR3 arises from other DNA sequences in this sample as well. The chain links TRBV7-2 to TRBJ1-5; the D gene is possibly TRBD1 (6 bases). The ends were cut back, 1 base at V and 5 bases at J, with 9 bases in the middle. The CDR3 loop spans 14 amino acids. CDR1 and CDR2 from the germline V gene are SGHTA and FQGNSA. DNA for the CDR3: TGTGCCAGCAGCTTAGGTGGGGGCTATCAGCCCCAGCATTTT. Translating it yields CASSLGGGYQPQHF.

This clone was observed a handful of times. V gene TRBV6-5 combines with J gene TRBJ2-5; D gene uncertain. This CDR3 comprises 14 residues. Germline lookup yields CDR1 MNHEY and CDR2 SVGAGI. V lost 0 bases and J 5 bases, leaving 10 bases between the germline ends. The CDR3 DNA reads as TGTGCCAGCAGTTACTCGAACATCGGGGAGACCCAGTACTTC. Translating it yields CASSYSNIGETQYF.

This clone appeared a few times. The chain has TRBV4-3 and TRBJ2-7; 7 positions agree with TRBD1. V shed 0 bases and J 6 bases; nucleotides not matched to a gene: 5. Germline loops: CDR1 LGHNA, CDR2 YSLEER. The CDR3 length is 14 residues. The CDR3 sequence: CASSQEGGRREQYF. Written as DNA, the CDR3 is TGCGCCAGCAGCCAAGAAGGGGGCAGGCGCGAGCAGTACTTC.

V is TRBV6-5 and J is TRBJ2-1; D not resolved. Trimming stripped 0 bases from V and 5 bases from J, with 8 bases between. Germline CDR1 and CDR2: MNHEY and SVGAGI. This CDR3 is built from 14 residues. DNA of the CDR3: TGTGCCAGCAGTTACTCACCTTACGACAATGAGCAGTTCTTC. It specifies CASSYSPYDNEQFF.

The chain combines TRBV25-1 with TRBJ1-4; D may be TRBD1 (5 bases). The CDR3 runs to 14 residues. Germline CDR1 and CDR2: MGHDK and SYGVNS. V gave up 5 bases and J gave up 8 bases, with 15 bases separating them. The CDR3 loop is CASSPAQPGEKLFF. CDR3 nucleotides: TGTGCCAGCAGTCCAGCCCAGCCAGGGGAAAAACTGTTTTTT.

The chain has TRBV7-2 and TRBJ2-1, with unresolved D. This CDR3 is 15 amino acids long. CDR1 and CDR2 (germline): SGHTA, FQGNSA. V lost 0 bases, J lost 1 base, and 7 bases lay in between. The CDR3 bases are TGTGCCAGCAGCTTAGCTCTAGTTTCCTACAATGAGCAGTTCTTC. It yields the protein CASSLALVSYNEQFF.

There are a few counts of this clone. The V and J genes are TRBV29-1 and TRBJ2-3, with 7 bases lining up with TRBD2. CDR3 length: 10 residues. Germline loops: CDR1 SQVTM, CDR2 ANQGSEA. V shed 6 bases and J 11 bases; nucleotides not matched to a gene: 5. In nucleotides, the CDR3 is TGCAGCGTAGCTAGCGGCCAGCAGTATTTT. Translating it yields CSVASGQQYF.

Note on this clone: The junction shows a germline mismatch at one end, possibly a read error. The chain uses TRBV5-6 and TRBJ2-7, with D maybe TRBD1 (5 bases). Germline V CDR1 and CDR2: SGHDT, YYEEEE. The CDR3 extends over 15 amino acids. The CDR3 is CASSLGGGTVVRLFF. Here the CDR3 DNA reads TGTGCCAGCAGCTTGGGGGGCGGCACCGTTGTTCGTCTCTTTTTC.